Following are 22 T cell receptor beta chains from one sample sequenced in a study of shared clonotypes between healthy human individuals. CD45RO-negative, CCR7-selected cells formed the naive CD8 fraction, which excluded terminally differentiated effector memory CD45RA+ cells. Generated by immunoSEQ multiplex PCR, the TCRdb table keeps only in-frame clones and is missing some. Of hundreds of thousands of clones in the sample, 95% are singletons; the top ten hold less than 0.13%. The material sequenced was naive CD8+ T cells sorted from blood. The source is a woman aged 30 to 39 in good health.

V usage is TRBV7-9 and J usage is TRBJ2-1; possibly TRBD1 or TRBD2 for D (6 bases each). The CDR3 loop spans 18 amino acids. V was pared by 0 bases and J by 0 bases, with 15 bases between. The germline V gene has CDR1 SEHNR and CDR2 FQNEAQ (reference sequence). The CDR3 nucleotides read TGTGCCAGCAGCTTAGCTGGGGGGCCGTTAAGCTCCTACAATGAGCAGTTCTTC. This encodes CASSLAGGPLSSYNEQFF.

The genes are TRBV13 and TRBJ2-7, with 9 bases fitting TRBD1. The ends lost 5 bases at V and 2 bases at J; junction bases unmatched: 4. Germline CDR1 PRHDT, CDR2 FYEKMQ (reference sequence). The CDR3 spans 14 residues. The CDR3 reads CASSQQGATYEQYF. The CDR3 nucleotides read TGTGCCAGCAGCCAACAGGGGGCCACCTACGAGCAGTACTTC.

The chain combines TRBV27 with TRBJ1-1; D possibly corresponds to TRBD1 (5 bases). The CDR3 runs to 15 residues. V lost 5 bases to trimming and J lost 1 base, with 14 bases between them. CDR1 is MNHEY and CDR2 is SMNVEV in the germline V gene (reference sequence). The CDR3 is CASSPRKQENTEAFF. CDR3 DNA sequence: TGTGCCAGCAGTCCCCGAAAACAGGAGAACACTGAAGCTTTCTTT.

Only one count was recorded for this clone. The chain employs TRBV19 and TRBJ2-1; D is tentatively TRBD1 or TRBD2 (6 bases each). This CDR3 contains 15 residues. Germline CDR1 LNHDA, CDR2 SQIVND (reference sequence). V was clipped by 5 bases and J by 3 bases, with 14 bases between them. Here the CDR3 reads CASSWGALDYNEQFF. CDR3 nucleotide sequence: TGTGCCAGTAGTTGGGGGGCATTGGACTACAATGAGCAGTTCTTC.

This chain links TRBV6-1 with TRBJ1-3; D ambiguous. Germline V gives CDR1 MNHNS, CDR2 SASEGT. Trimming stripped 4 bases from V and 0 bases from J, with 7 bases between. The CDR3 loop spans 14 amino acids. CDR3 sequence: CASSGGYSGNTIYF. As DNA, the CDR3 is TGTGCCAGCAGTGGAGGGTACTCTGGAAACACCATATATTTT.

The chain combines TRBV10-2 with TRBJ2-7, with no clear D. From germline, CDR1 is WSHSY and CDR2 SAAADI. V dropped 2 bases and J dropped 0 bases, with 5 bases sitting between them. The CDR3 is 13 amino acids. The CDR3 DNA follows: TGCGCCAGCAGTGAGGCGGACTCCTACGAGCAGTACTTC. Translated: CASSEADSYEQYF.

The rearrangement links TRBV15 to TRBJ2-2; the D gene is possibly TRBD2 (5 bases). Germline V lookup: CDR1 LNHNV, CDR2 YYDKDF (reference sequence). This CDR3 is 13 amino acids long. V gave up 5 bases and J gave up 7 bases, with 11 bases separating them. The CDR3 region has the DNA TGTGCCACCAGCGAAACTAGTCACGGGGAGCTGTTTTTT. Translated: CATSETSHGELFF.

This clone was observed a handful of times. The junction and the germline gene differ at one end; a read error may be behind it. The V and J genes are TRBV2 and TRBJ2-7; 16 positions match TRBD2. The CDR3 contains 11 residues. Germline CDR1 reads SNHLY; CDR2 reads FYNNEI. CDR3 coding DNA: TGTGCCATGCTTGGGACTAGCGGGAGGGATTTC. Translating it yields CAMLGTSGRDF.

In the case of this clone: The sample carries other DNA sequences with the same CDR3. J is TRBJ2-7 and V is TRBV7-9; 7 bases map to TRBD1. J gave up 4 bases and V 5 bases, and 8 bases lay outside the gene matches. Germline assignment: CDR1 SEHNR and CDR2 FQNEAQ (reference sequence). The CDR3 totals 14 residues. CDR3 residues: CASSPRDRGYEQYF. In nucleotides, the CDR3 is TGTGCCAGCAGCCCCCGGGACAGAGGTTACGAGCAGTACTTC.

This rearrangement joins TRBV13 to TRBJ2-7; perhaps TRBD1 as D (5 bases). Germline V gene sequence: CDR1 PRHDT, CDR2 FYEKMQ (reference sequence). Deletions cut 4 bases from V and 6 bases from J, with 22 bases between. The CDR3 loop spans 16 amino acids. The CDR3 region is CASSSRRSGSLSEQYF. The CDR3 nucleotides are TGTGCCAGCAGCTCCCGTCGGTCAGGGTCCCTTTCCGAGCAGTACTTC.

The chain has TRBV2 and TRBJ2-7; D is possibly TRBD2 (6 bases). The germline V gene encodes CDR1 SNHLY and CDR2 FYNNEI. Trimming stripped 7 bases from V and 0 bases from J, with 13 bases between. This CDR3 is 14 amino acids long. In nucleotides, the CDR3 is TGTGCCAGCAAAGGTGTCGGGAGCTCCTACGAGCAGTACTTC. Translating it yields CASKGVGSSYEQYF.

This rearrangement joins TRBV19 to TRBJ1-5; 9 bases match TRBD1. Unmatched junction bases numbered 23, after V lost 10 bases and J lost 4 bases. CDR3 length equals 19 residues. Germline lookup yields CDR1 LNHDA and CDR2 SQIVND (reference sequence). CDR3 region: CATPFARGQGNVRNQPQHF. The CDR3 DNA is TGTGCCACTCCATTCGCCCGGGGACAGGGAAATGTGAGAAATCAGCCCCAGCATTTT.

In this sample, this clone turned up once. CDR3 region: CASSLAGTSVNEQFF. CDR3 bases: TGTGCCAGCAGCCTTGCCGGGACTAGCGTCAATGAGCAGTTCTTC. This chain joins TRBV9 and TRBJ2-1; 10 bases are shared with TRBD2. This CDR3 has 15 amino acids. The V gene's germline CDR1 is SGDLS and CDR2 YYNGEE. Trimming cost V 4 bases and J 6 bases; bases outside gene matches: 7. The whole variable domain, remainder taken from reference TRBV9 and TRBJ2-1, is DSGVTQTPKHLITATGQRVTLRCSPRSGDLSVYWYQQSLDQGLQFLIQYYNGEERAKGNILERFSAQQFPDLHSELNLSSLELGDSALYFCASSLAGTSVNEQFFGPGTRLTVL.

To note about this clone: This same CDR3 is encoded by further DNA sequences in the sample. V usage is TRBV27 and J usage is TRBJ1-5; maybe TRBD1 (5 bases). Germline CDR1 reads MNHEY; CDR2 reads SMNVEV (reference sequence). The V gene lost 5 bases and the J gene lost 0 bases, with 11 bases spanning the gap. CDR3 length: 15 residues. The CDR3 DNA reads TGTGCCAGCAGTCTGGGGACGGGTAGCAATCAGCCCCAGCATTTT. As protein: CASSLGTGSNQPQHF.

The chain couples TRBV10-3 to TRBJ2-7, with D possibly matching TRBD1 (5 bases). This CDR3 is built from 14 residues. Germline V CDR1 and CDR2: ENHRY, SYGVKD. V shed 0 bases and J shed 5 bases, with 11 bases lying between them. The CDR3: CAISESVGLDEQYF. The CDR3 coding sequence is TGTGCCATCAGTGAGTCCGTGGGGCTAGACGAGCAGTACTTC.

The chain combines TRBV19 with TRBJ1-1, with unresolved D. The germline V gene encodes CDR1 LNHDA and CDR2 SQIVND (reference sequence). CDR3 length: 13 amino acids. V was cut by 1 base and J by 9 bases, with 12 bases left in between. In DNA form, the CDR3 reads TGTGCCAGTAGTATAGTTGAGGGAGTGCAAGCTTTCTTT. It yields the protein CASSIVEGVQAFF.

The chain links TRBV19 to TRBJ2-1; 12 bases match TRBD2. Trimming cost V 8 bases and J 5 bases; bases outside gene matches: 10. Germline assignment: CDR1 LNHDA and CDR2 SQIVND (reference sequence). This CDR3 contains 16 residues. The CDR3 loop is CASARLTSGSHNEQFF. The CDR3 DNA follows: TGTGCCAGTGCGAGGTTGACTAGCGGGAGTCACAATGAGCAGTTCTTC.

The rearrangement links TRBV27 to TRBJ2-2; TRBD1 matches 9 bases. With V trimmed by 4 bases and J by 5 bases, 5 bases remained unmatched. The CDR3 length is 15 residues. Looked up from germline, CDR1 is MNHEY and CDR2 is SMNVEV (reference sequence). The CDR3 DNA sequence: TGTGCCAGCAGTTGGGGACAGGGAGGAACCGGGGAGCTGTTTTTT. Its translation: CASSWGQGGTGELFF.

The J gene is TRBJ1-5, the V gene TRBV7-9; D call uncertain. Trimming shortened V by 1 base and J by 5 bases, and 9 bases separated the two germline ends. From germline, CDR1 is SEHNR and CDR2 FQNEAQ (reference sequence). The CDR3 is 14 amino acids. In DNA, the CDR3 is TGTGCCAGCAGCTTAGACAATTCCGATCAGCCCCAGCATTTT. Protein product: CASSLDNSDQPQHF.

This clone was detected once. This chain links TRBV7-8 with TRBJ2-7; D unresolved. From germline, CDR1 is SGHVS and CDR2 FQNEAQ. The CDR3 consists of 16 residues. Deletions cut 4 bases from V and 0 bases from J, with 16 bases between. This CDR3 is CASSSTLGRYSYEQYF. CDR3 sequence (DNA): TGTGCCAGCAGCTCTACCCTTGGACGGTACTCCTACGAGCAGTACTTC.

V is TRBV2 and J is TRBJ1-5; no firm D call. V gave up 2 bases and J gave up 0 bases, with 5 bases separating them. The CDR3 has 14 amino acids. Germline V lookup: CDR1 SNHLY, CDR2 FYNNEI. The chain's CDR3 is CASSEWDSNQPQHF. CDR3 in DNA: TGTGCCAGCAGTGAATGGGATAGCAATCAGCCCCAGCATTTT.

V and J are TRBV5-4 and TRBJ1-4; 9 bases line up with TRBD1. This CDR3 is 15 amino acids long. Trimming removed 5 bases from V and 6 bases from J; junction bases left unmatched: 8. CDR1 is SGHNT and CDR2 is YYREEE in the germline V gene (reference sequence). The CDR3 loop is CASRRQGGPDEKLFF. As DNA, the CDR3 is TGTGCCAGCAGGCGACAGGGGGGCCCTGATGAAAAACTGTTTTTT. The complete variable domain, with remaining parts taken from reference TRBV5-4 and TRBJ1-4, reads ETGVTQSPTHLIKTRGQQVTLRCSSQSGHNTVSWYQQALGQGPQFIFQYYREEENGRGNFPPRFSGLQFPNYSSELNVNALELDDSALYLCASRRQGGPDEKLFFGSGTQLSVL.